The 19 T cell receptor beta chains given below trace back to one sample, sequenced in a study of CD8+ T cells in alopecia areata. This sample's treatment: oral pan-JAK inhibitor, 5-10 mg twice daily. In each case, RNA was isolated and then reverse transcribed into cDNA as the sequencing template. The data were produced by immunoSEQ multiplex PCR, yet TCRdb's version contains in-frame clones alone and is incomplete. The sample comprises around 100,000 clones, approximately 54% of which are singletons, and roughly an eighth rests with the top ten. Sequences were derived from CD8+ T cells sorted from blood, sampled at week 24, from a patient treated with tofacitinib. These receptors came from a human donor with alopecia areata.

This chain connects TRBV5-1 to TRBJ2-1, with D possibly TRBD1 on 6 matching bases. V lost 7 bases and J 9 bases, leaving 23 bases between the germline ends. The CDR3 length is 15 residues. The germline CDR1 and CDR2 sequences are SGHRS and YFSETQ. As DNA, the CDR3 is TGCGCCAGCGGCATGACAGGCCCCCCTGGGGGTGAGCAGTTCTTC. Translated: CASGMTGPPGGEQFF. The entire variable domain, with the rest obtained from reference TRBV5-1 and TRBJ2-1, is as follows: KAGVTQTPRYLIKTRGQQVTLSCSPISGHRSVSWYQQTPGQGLQFLFEYFSETQRNKGNFPGRFSGRQFSNSRSEMNVSTLELGDSALYLCASGMTGPPGGEQFFGPGTRLTVL.

The chain has TRBV13 and TRBJ1-1, with no clear D. Germline values: CDR1 PRHDT, CDR2 FYEKMQ (reference sequence). V was pared by 2 bases and J by 1 base, with 5 bases between. The CDR3 has 13 residues. The chain's CDR3 is CASSLIKNTEAFF. In DNA, the CDR3 is TGTGCCAGCAGCTTAATCAAGAACACTGAAGCTTTCTTT.

The chain is built from TRBV4-2 and TRBJ2-5; D remains unclear. Per the germline V gene, CDR1 is LGHNA and CDR2 is YNFKEQ. V was cut by 0 bases and J by 4 bases, with 6 bases left in between. The CDR3 runs 13 residues. The CDR3 reads CASSQDSRETQYF. The CDR3 DNA reads as TGTGCCAGCAGCCAAGATTCGCGAGAGACCCAGTACTTC.

This clone occurred once. The V call is TRBV6-1, the J call TRBJ2-3; 9 nucleotides line up with TRBD1. The CDR3 extends over 14 amino acids. After removal of 1 base from V and 6 bases from J, the junction contained 2 bases not matched to a gene. Germline values: CDR1 MNHNS, CDR2 SASEGT. The CDR3: CASSEGQGVDTQYF. The CDR3, as DNA: TGTGCCAGCAGTGAAGGACAGGGGGTGGATACGCAGTATTTT.

The chain joins TRBV29-1 to TRBJ2-2; 8 bases fit TRBD2. Germline V CDR1 and CDR2: SQVTM, ANQGSEA. Trimming took 6 bases from V and 1 from J; bases not matched to a gene: 4. The CDR3 covers 14 residues. CDR3 sequence (DNA): TGCAGCGTGAAGCGGGAGATGAACACCGGGGAGCTGTTTTTT. Encoded protein: CSVKREMNTGELFF.

This clone has more than one count but fewer than ten. V usage is TRBV7-9 and J usage is TRBJ2-7, with 10 bases fitting TRBD1. The germline gives CDR1 SEHNR, CDR2 FQNEAQ (reference sequence). CDR3 length: 16 residues. Trimming at V came to 5 bases and at J to 1 base, leaving 8 bases not matched to a gene. CDR3 amino acids: CASSPRQGAPSYEQYF. Written as DNA, the CDR3 is TGTGCCAGCAGCCCCAGACAGGGGGCGCCTTCCTACGAGCAGTACTTC.

The V and J genes are TRBV27 and TRBJ2-7, with D perhaps matching TRBD1 (5 bases). CDR3 length: 14 amino acids. The germline gives CDR1 MNHEY, CDR2 SMNVEV (reference sequence). V lost 5 bases and J lost 2, with 13 bases in between. The CDR3 nucleotides are TGTGCCAGCAGTGACAGACCAGGACCCTACGAGCAGTACTTC. Its protein is CASSDRPGPYEQYF.

The rearrangement links TRBV5-1 to TRBJ1-1; perhaps TRBD1 as D (6 bases). The V end was cut by 4 bases, the J end by 0 bases, with 13 bases between. Germline CDR1 is SGHRS and CDR2 is YFSETQ. The CDR3 spans 15 residues. In nucleotides, the CDR3 is TGCGCCAGCAGCATGGAAACAGGGTTGAACACTGAAGCTTTCTTT. It codes for CASSMETGLNTEAFF.

This clone has only a few counts. The chain combines TRBV28 with TRBJ2-1, with a possible D match to TRBD1 (6 bases). Trimming removed 9 bases at V and 7 bases at J, with 16 bases between. The CDR3 has 13 residues. CDR1 is MDHEN, CDR2 SYDVKM, per germline. CDR3 protein: CASTGQSFNEQFF. The CDR3 DNA sequence: TGTGCCAGTACTGGACAGAGTTTTAATGAGCAGTTCTTC.

The chain couples TRBV13 to TRBJ2-1, with D perhaps given as TRBD1 or TRBD2 (5 bases each). The CDR3 has 13 amino acids. The V end was cut by 5 bases, the J end by 15 bases, with 20 bases between. CDR1 is PRHDT and CDR2 is FYEKMQ in the germline V gene (reference sequence). CDR3 nucleotide sequence: TGTGCCAGCAGCCCCCCTGGGGACCCGATAGGGTTCTTC. Its translation is CASSPPGDPIGFF.

DNA of the CDR3: TGTGCCAGCAGCCCGTGGGGTAACACTGAAGCTTTCTTT. Translating gives CASSPWGNTEAFF. This sequence joins TRBV7-3 and TRBJ1-1; D gene ambiguous. The CDR3 totals 13 residues. Germline V CDR1 and CDR2: SGHTA, FQGTGA. Trimming removed 5 bases from V and 2 bases from J, with 9 bases in between.

CDR3 nucleotide sequence: TGCAGCGTTGGGGCGGGGGGCCGTTCGATCTCCTACAATGAGCAGTTCTTC. It translates to CSVGAGGRSISYNEQFF. This chain links TRBV29-1 with TRBJ2-1, with TRBD2 matching 8 bases. Trimming cost V 4 bases and J 0 bases; bases outside gene matches: 11. There are 17 residues in the CDR3. Germline CDR1 SQVTM, CDR2 ANQGSEA.

V gene TRBV11-2 combines with J gene TRBJ2-7; unclear D gene. CDR3 size: 13 residues. Trimming shortened V by 6 bases and J by 0 bases, and 9 bases separated the two germline ends. Germline values: CDR1 SGHAT, CDR2 FQNNGV. CDR3 in amino acids: CASRGRDSYEQYF. CDR3 nucleotides: TGTGCCAGCAGAGGTAGGGACTCCTACGAGCAGTACTTC.

J is TRBJ2-7 and V is TRBV5-1, with D maybe TRBD2 (6 bases). The CDR3 is 15 amino acids. V was trimmed by 0 bases and J by 3 bases, leaving 13 bases between them. CDR1 is SGHRS and CDR2 is YFSETQ in the germline V gene. The DNA of the CDR3 is TGCGCCAGCAGCTTGGCCGGGCAGGGAGGCTACGAGCAGTACTTC. Its protein is CASSLAGQGGYEQYF.

This clone occurred once. V gene TRBV27 combines with J gene TRBJ1-1; maybe TRBD1 (5 bases). Trimming took 2 bases from V and 0 from J, leaving 10 bases between them. The CDR3 is 15 residues long. CDR1 and CDR2 from the germline V gene are MNHEY and SMNVEV (reference sequence). The CDR3 sequence is CASSLREGMNTEAFF. The CDR3 coding sequence is TGTGCCAGCAGTTTAAGGGAGGGGATGAACACTGAAGCTTTCTTT.

J is TRBJ2-3 and V is TRBV9, with D perhaps TRBD1 (6 bases). The germline V gene has CDR1 SGDLS and CDR2 YYNGEE. Trimming shortened V by 0 bases and J by 1 base, and 9 bases separated the two germline ends. This CDR3 is 15 amino acids long. CDR3 DNA sequence: TGTGCCAGCAGCGTAGAGGGGGTACGCACAGATACGCAGTATTTT. This sequence encodes CASSVEGVRTDTQYF.

The chain links TRBV27 to TRBJ1-1; no clear D gene. V lost 8 bases and J 10 bases, leaving 11 bases between the germline ends. The CDR3 spans 10 residues. Per germline, CDR1 MNHEY and CDR2 SMNVEV (reference sequence). Here the CDR3 DNA reads TGTGCCAGCGGAATGCCCGGAGCTTTCTTT. Encoded protein: CASGMPGAFF.

V usage is TRBV25-1 and J usage is TRBJ1-1; tentatively, D is TRBD1 (6 bases). This CDR3 has 15 amino acids. V gave up 5 bases and J gave up 1 base, with 14 bases separating them. CDR1 MGHDK and CDR2 SYGVNS come from the germline V gene. In DNA, the CDR3 is TGTGCCAGCAGTCAGTACGCAGGGGCGAACACTGAAGCTTTCTTT. This codes for CASSQYAGANTEAFF.

V usage is TRBV5-1 and J usage is TRBJ1-6; D remains ambiguous. This CDR3 is built from 14 residues. Germline V gene sequence: CDR1 SGHRS, CDR2 YFSETQ. V lost 4 bases and J 7 bases, leaving 12 bases between the germline ends. CDR3 residues: CASSLKAENSPLHF. In nucleotides, the CDR3 is TGCGCCAGCAGCCTCAAGGCGGAAAATTCACCCCTCCACTTT.